These 17 T cell receptor beta chains originate from one sample sequenced in a study of CD8+CD57+ T cells in acquired aplastic anemia. Patients chosen for sequencing had shown CD8+CD57+ cell expansion by flow cytometry. Genomic DNA constituted the template upon which TCR beta VDJ and CDR3 profiling was performed. One entry per CDR3 protein results from TCRdb running MiXCR on the reads. This sample yields over 150,000 distinct CDR3 sequences, of which about 54% are seen a single time; 10% to 15% belongs to the top ten. Sequencing was performed on sorted CD4+, CD8+, or CD8+CD57+ T cells (not recorded which) from PBMCs. Source of these receptors: a human donor with aplastic anemia.

The chain is built from TRBV5-6 and TRBJ1-2; D possibly corresponds to TRBD1 (6 bases). The germline V and J ends were trimmed by 4 bases and 13 bases, with 14 bases remaining between them. CDR3 length equals 11 residues. Germline CDR1 SGHDT, CDR2 YYEEEE. CDR3 bases: TGTGCCAGCAGCCAGGACAGAGTCTGCACCTTC. It is translated as CASSQDRVCTF.

This clonotype was counted at least ten times. The chain links TRBV11-2 to TRBJ2-3; TRBD1 agrees at 9 bases. From germline, CDR1 is SGHAT and CDR2 FQNNGV. This CDR3 has 17 amino acids. Trimming removed 2 bases from V and 4 bases from J; junction bases left unmatched: 10. The CDR3 is CASSLLPLGQGADTQYF. CDR3 nucleotides: TGTGCCAGCAGCTTACTCCCCTTGGGACAGGGAGCAGATACGCAGTATTTT.

The V call is TRBV29-1, the J call TRBJ2-2; D is possibly TRBD1 or TRBD2 (5 bases each). The germline gives CDR1 SQVTM, CDR2 ANQGSEA. CDR3 length equals 13 residues. Trimming left V 3 bases short and J 11 bases short, with 16 bases between. Here the CDR3 reads CSVDPGTTDELFF. As DNA, the CDR3 is TGCAGCGTTGACCCCGGGACCACCGATGAGCTGTTTTTT.

This clonotype was counted at least ten times. The J gene is TRBJ2-2, the V gene TRBV7-8; weak D call: TRBD1 (5 bases). This CDR3 spans 15 amino acids. Trimming took off 8 bases at V and 3 bases at J, with 16 bases between the two ends. In germline, CDR1 is SGHVS, CDR2 FQNEAQ. CDR3 nucleotides: TGTGCCAGCGATTTCTCGGCAGGGCACACCGGGGAGCTGTTTTTT. Translated, it gives CASDFSAGHTGELFF.

V is TRBV19 and J is TRBJ1-6, with 7 nucleotides matching TRBD1. CDR3 length: 14 amino acids. The germline V gene encodes CDR1 LNHDA and CDR2 SQIVND (reference sequence). Trimming at V came to 4 bases and at J to 13 bases, leaving 10 bases not matched to a gene. CDR3 DNA: TGTGCCAGTAGTACTGGGGAGGGGGCGCATCCCCTCCACTTT. Encoded protein: CASSTGEGAHPLHF.

This clonotype occurred a few times. The chain is built from TRBV24-1 and TRBJ1-5; the D gene is possibly TRBD1 (5 bases). Trimming left V 4 bases short and J 12 bases short, with 15 bases between. Germline assignment: CDR1 KGHDR and CDR2 SFDVKD. The CDR3 covers 13 residues. CDR3 sequence: CATSEDDSHFQHF. The CDR3 bases are TGTGCCACCAGTGAGGATGACAGCCACTTCCAGCATTTT.

The V gene is TRBV9, the J gene TRBJ1-6, with 7 positions matching TRBD1. CDR1 SGDLS and CDR2 YYNGEE come from the germline V gene. Germline trimming cut 2 bases from V and 7 bases from J; bases unmatched to any gene: 9. The CDR3 loop spans 16 amino acids. Here the CDR3 reads CASSVGTGTVNSPLHF. The CDR3 DNA follows: TGTGCCAGCAGCGTGGGGACCGGGACAGTCAATTCACCCCTCCACTTT.

The chain recombines TRBV6-5 with TRBJ2-6; no firm D call. The V gene's germline CDR1 is MNHEY and CDR2 SVGAGI. The length of the CDR3 is 15 residues. V lost 2 bases and J 0 bases, leaving 5 bases between the germline ends. The CDR3 reads CASSYVFSGANVLTF. The CDR3 DNA reads TGTGCCAGCAGTTACGTATTCTCTGGGGCCAACGTCCTGACTTTC.

The chain recombines TRBV7-6 with TRBJ1-2; 8 bases align to TRBD1. Losses at the gene ends were 2 bases for V and 8 bases for J; bases not matched to a gene: 7. This CDR3 region has 14 residues. Germline values: CDR1 SGHVS, CDR2 FNYEAQ. The CDR3 region is CASSLQQGARGYTF. The CDR3 DNA is TGTGCCAGCAGCTTACAGCAGGGGGCGCGGGGCTACACCTTC.

Notes on this clonotype: A read error may explain this, as a much larger clone is one base away. V usage is TRBV20-1 and J usage is TRBJ1-3; no clear D gene. The CDR3 loop spans 16 amino acids. Germline V gene data show CDR1 as DFQATT and CDR2 as SNEGSKA (reference sequence). The CDR3 DNA reads as TGCAGTGCCCCGACCACGTCGGAGTTCACTGGAAACACCACATATTTT. Its translation: CSAPTTSEFTGNTTYF.

This clonotype was seen ten or more times. The chain combines TRBV7-2 with TRBJ2-7; 8 bases are a match to TRBD2. The CDR3 has 16 residues. Germline V lookup: CDR1 SGHTA, CDR2 FQGNSA. J gave up 2 bases and V 4 bases, and 10 bases lay outside the gene matches. The CDR3 coding sequence is TGTGCCAGCAGCTCGGGGGGGGTATCGAGACCCTACGAGCAGTACTTC. Its translation: CASSSGGVSRPYEQYF.

This clonotype was seen ten or more times. The CDR3 is CSVPIRAEAFF. The DNA of the CDR3 is TGCAGCGTCCCAATACGGGCTGAAGCTTTCTTT. The chain links TRBV29-1 to TRBJ1-1; no clear D. CDR1 is SQVTM, CDR2 ANQGSEA, per germline. The CDR3 is made up of 11 amino acids. Trimming shortened V by 6 bases and J by 6 bases, and 11 bases separated the two germline ends.

The chain recombines TRBV6-1 with TRBJ1-1; D unresolved. The germline V and J ends were trimmed by 6 bases and 2 bases, with 16 bases remaining between them. CDR1 and CDR2 from the germline V gene are MNHNS and SASEGT. The CDR3 is made up of 15 amino acids. CDR3: CASSPPGASNTEAFF. The CDR3 bases are TGTGCCAGCAGCCCACCCGGAGCCTCCAACACTGAAGCTTTCTTT.

The genes are TRBV7-2 and TRBJ2-5; D perhaps matches TRBD1 (5 bases). There are 15 residues in the CDR3. Per germline, CDR1 SGHTA and CDR2 FQGNSA. Trimming shortened V by 0 bases and J by 4 bases, and 12 bases separated the two germline ends. In DNA, the CDR3 is TGTGCCAGCAGCTTAGCGACAAGGCAGGGAGAGACCCAGTACTTC. This sequence encodes CASSLATRQGETQYF.

The chain links TRBV10-1 to TRBJ1-1; D possibly corresponds to TRBD1 (5 bases). Trimming shortened V by 6 bases and J by 4 bases, and 15 bases separated the two germline ends. CDR1 WNHNN and CDR2 SYGVQD come from the germline V gene (reference sequence). The CDR3 is made up of 14 amino acids. CDR3 protein: CASRRTLGGTEAFF. CDR3 nucleotide sequence: TGCGCCAGCAGGAGGACACTAGGAGGCACTGAAGCTTTCTTT.

J is TRBJ1-6 and V is TRBV9, with 7 bases fitting TRBD1. CDR3 length equals 15 residues. Trimming at V came to 0 bases and at J to 4 bases, leaving 1 base not matched to a gene. Germline V gene sequence: CDR1 SGDLS, CDR2 YYNGEE. The CDR3 bases are TGTGCCAGCAGCGTAGGGACAGGTTATAATTCACCCCTCCACTTT. Its translation: CASSVGTGYNSPLHF.

This clonotype has a count of ten or more. The chain is built from TRBV5-1 and TRBJ1-5; the D is unclear. The CDR3 is 13 residues long. V lost 5 bases, J lost 7 bases, and 13 bases lay in between. Per the germline V gene, CDR1 is SGHRS and CDR2 is YFSETQ. CDR3 protein: CASSEEVEQPQHF. The CDR3, as DNA: TGCGCCAGCAGTGAGGAGGTTGAACAGCCCCAGCATTTT.